This T cell receptor (beta chain) was profiled in a study of blood T cells in healthy people across ages. The germline V gene encodes CDR1 SGHRS and CDR2 YFSETQ. The CDR3 loop spans 15 amino acids. This clonotype came up many times. At one of its ends the junction is not consistent with the germline gene, which may arise from a read error. Alongside a J-beta primer mix, a sample-barcoded 5' primer served in a second PCR lasting about 7 to 12 cycles. Each cDNA molecule was tagged by a template-switch adaptor that had 12 random nucleotides. Samples each returned at least 3 million CDR3-containing paired-end reads. TCRdb re-called the 5' RACE reads through MiXCR, storing one row per CDR3 protein. The table lists just over 1 million distinct CDR3 sequences, 40% to 55% of them singletons, with about 20% in the top ten.

The sequencing sample was made of blood. This clonotype was sampled from a woman aged 55-75 years in good health. The chain has TRBV5-1 and TRBJ2-7; 10 bases are shared with TRBD1. The CDR3 is CASSASGTGVYEQYF. CDR3 DNA sequence: TGTGCCAGCAGCGCCTCCGGGACAGGGGTCTACGAGCAGTACTTC. The full variable domain, its missing parts supplied by reference TRBV5-1 and TRBJ2-7, is KAGVTQTPRYLIKTRGQQVTLSCSPISGHRSVSWYQQTPGQGLQFLFEYFSETQRNKGNFPGRFSGRQFSNSRSEMNVSTLELGDSALYLCASSASGTGVYEQYFGPGTRLTVT.